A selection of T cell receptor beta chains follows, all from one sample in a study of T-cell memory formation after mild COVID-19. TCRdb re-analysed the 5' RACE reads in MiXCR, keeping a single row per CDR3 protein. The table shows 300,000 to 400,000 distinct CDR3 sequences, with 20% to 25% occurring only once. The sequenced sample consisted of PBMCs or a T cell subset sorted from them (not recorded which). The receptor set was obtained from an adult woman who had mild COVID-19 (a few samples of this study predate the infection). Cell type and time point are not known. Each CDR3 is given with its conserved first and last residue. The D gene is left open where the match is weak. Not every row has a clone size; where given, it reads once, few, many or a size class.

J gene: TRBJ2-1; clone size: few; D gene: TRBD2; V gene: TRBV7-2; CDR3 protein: CASSLVSGRASSYNEQFF; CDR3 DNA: TGTGCCAGCAGCTTGGTTAGCGGGAGGGCAAGCTCCTACAATGAGCAGTTCTTC
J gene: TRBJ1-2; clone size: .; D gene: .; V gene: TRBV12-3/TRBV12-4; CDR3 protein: CASSLLSGRDYGYTF; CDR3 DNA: TGTGCCAGCAGTTTATTGTCGGGCAGGGACTATGGCTACACCTTC
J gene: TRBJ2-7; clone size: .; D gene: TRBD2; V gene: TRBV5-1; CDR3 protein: CASSALAGGPTNEQYF; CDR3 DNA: TGCGCCAGCAGCGCGCTAGCGGGAGGGCCTACCAACGAGCAGTACTTC
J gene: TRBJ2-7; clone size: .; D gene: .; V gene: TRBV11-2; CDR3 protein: CASSLVLSNYEQYF; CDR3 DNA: TGTGCCAGCAGCTTAGTCCTCAGCAACTACGAGCAGTACTTC
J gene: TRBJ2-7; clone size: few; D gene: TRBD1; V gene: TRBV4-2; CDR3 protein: CASSPEAGTGLYEQYF; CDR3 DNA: TGTGCCAGCAGCCCTGAAGCCGGGACAGGTCTCTACGAGCAGTACTTC
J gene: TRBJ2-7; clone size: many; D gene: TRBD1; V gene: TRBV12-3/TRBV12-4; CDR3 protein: CASSFYRGPTGDEQYF; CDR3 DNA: TGTGCCAGCAGTTTCTACAGGGGGCCGACGGGGGACGAGCAGTACTTC
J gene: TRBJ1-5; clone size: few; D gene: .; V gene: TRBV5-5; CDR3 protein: CASSITGRTSQPQHF; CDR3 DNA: TGTGCCAGCAGTATAACAGGGAGGACAAGTCAGCCCCAGCATTTT
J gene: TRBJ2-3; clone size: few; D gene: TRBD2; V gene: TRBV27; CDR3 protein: CASSPLAGSSTDTQYF; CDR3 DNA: TGTGCCAGCAGTCCGTTAGCGGGGTCGAGCACAGATACGCAGTATTTT
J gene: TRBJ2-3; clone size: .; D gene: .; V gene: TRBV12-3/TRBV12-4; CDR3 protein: CASSFQRLTDTQYF; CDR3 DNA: TGTGCCAGCAGTTTCCAGCGGCTCACAGATACGCAGTATTTT
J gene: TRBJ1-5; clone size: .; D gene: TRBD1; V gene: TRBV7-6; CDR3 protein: CASSPGDSFSQPQHF; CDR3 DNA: TGTGCCAGCAGCCCTGGGGACAGCTTCAGTCAGCCCCAGCATTTT
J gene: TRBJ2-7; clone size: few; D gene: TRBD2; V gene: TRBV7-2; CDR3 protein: CASSPKTSGKYEQYF; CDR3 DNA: TGTGCCAGCAGCCCTAAGACTAGCGGGAAATACGAGCAGTACTTC
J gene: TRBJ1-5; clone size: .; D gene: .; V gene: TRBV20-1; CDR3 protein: CSAPGTSAGNQPQHF; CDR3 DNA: TGCAGTGCACCCGGGACTTCGGCAGGGAATCAGCCCCAGCATTTT
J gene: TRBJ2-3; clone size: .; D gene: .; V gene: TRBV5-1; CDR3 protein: CASSSDGGRLGDTQYF; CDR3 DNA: TGCGCCAGCAGCTCTGACGGGGGTCGCCTAGGAGATACGCAGTATTTT
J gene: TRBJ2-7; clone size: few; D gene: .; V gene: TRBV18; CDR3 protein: CASSPPGLRADEQYF; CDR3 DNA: TGTGCCAGCTCACCACCCGGGTTAAGGGCGGACGAGCAGTACTTC
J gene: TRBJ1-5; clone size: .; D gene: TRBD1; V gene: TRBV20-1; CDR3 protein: CSANPLQGHGNQPQHF; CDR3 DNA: TGCAGTGCTAATCCACTACAGGGGCACGGCAATCAGCCCCAGCATTTT